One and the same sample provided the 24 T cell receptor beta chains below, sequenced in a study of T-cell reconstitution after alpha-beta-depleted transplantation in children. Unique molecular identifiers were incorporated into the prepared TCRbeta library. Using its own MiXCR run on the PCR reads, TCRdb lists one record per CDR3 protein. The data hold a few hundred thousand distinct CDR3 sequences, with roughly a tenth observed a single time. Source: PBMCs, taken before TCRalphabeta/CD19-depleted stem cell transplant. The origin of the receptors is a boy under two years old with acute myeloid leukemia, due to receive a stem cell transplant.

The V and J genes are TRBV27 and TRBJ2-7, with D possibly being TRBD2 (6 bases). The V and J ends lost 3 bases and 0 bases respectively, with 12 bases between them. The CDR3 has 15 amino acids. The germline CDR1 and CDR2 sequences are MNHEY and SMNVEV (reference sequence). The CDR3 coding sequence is TGTGCCAGCAGTTTTGGAGGGAAGCCCTCCTACGAGCAGTACTTC. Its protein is CASSFGGKPSYEQYF.

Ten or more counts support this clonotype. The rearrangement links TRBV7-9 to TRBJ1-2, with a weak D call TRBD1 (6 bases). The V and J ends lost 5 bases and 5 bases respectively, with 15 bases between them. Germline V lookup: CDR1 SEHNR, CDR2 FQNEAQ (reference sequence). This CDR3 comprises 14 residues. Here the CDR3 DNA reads TGTGCCAGCAGCCCCGGACAGTCTTTTTATGGCTACACCTTC. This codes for CASSPGQSFYGYTF.

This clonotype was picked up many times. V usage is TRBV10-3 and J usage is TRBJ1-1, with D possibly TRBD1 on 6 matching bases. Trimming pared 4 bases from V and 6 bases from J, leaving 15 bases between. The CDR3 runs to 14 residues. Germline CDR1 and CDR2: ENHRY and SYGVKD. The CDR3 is CAISGDRGKAEAFF. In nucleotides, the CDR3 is TGTGCCATCAGTGGGGATAGGGGGAAGGCTGAAGCTTTCTTT.

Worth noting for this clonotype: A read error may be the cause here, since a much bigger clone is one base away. In DNA, the CDR3 is TGTGCCAGCAGCCCAGGGACAGGGACGGATGGCTGCACCTTC. Its translation: CASSPGTGTDGCTF. The genes are TRBV11-2 and TRBJ1-2; TRBD1 agrees at 9 bases. The CDR3 length is 14 residues. From germline, CDR1 is SGHAT and CDR2 FQNNGV.

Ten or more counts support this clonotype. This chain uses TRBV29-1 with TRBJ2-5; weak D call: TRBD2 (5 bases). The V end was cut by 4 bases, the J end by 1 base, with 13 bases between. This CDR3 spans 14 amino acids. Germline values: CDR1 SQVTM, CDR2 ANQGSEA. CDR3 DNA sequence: TGCAGCGTTGGACTAAGGATAGTCCAAGAGACCCAGTACTTC. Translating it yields CSVGLRIVQETQYF.

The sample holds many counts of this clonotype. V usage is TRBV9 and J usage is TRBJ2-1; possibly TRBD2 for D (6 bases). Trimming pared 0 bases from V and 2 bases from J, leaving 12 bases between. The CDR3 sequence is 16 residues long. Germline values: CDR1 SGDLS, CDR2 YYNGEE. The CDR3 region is CASSVGTNPAYNEQFF. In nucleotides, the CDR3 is TGTGCCAGCAGCGTAGGGACTAACCCCGCCTACAATGAGCAGTTCTTC.

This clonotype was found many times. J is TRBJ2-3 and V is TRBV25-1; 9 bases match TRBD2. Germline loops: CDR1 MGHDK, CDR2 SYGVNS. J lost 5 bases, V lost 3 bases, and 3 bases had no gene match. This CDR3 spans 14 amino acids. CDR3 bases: TGTGCCAGCAGTGACCGGACTAGCGTAGATACGCAGTATTTT. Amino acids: CASSDRTSVDTQYF. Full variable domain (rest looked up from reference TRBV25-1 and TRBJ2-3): EADIYQTPRYLVIGTGKKITLECSQTMGHDKMYWYQQDPGMELHLIHYSYGVNSTEKGDLSSESTVSRIRTEHFPLTLESARPSHTSQYLCASSDRTSVDTQYFGPGTRLTVL.

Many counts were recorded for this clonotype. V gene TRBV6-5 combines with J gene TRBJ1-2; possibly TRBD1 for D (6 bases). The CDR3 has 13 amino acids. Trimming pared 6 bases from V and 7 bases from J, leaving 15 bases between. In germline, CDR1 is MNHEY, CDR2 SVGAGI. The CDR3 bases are TGTGCCAGCAGCCCGATGGTGGGGGCTGGCTACACCTTC. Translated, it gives CASSPMVGAGYTF.

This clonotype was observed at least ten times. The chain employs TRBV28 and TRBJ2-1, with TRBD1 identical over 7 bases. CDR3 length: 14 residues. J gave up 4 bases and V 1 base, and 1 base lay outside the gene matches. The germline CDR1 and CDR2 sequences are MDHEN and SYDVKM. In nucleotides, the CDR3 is TGTGCCAGCAGTTTATCGGGACAGTACAATGAGCAGTTCTTC. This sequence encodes CASSLSGQYNEQFF.

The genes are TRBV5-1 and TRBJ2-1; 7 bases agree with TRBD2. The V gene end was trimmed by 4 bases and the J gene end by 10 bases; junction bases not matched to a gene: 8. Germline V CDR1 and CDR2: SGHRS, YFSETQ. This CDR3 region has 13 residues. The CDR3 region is CASSSRTSLEQFF. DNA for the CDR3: TGCGCCAGCAGCAGCCGGACTAGTTTGGAGCAGTTCTTC.

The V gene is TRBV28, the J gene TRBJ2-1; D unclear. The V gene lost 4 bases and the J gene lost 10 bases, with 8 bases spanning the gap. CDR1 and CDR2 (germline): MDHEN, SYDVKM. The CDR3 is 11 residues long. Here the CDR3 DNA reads TGTGCCAGCAGTTCCCAGTGGGAGCAGTTCTTC. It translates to CASSSQWEQFF.

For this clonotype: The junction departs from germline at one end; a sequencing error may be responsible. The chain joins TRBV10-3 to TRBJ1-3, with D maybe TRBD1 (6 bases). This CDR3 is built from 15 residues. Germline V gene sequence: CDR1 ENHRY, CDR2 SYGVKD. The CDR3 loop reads CAIKRGANPGNPIYF. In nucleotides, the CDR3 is TGTGCCATCAAGCGGGGGGCGAACCCTGGAAACCCCATATATTTT.

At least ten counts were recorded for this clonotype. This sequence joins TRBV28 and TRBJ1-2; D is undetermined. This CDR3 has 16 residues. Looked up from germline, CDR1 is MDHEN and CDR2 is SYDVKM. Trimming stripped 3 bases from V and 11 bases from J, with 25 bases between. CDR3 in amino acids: CASSLVTSSLLIGYTF. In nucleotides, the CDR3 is TGTGCCAGCAGTTTGGTGACCTCTAGTCTTCTTATCGGTTACACCTTC.

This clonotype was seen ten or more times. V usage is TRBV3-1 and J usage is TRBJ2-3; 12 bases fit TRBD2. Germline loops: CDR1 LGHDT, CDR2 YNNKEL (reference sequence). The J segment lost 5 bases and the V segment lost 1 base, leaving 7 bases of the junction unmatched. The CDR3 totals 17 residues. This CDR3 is CASSQGPSGGVKDTQYF. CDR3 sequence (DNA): TGTGCCAGCAGCCAAGGCCCTAGCGGGGGGGTGAAAGATACGCAGTATTTT.

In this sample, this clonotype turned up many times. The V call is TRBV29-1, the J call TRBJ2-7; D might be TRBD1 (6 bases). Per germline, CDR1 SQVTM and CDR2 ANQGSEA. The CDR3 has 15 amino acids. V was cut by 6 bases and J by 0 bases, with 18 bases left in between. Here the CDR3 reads CSVGHRQALSYEQYF. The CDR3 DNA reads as TGCAGCGTCGGACACAGACAGGCACTCTCCTACGAGCAGTACTTC.

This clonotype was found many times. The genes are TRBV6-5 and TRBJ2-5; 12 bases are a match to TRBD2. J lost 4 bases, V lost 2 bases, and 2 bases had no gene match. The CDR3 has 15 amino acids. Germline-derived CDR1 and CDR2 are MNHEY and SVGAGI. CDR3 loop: CASSYQGLAGETQYF. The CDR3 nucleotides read TGTGCCAGCAGTTACCAGGGACTAGCGGGAGAGACCCAGTACTTC.

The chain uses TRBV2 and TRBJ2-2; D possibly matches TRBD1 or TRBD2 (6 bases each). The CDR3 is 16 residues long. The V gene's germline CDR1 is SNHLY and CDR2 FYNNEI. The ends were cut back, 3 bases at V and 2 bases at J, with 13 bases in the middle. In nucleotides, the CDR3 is TGTGCCAGCAGTGAGACAGGAGGGGCTAACACCGGGGAGCTGTTTTTT. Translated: CASSETGGANTGELFF.

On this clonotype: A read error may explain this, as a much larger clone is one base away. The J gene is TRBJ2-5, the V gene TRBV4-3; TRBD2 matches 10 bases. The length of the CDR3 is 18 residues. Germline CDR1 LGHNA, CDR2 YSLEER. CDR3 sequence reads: CASSQDQGIAGGQESQYF. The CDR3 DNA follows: TGCGCCAGCAGCCAAGATCAGGGGATAGCGGGAGGTCAAGAGAGCCAGTACTTC.

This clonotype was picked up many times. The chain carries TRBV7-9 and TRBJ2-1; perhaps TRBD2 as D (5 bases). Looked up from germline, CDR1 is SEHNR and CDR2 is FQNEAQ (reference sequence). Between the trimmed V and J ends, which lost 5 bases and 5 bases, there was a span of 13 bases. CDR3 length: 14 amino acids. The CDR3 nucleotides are TGTGCCAGCAGCGACTCTAGCTCAAACAATGAGCAGTTCTTC. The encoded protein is CASSDSSSNNEQFF.

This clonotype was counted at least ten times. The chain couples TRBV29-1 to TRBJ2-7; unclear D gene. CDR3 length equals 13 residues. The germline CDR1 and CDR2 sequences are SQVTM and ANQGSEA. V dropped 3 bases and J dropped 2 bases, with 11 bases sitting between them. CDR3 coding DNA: TGCAGCGTTGAGAAGGCCGCCACCTACGAGCAGTACTTC. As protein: CSVEKAATYEQYF.

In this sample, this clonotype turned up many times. The CDR3 here is CASSSGLAGANEQYF. The CDR3 DNA reads as TGTGCCAGCAGCTCTGGACTAGCGGGAGCAAACGAGCAGTACTTC. The chain uses TRBV11-2 and TRBJ2-7; TRBD2 matches 13 bases. This CDR3 comprises 15 residues. Per the germline V gene, CDR1 is SGHAT and CDR2 is FQNNGV. V was clipped by 4 bases and J by 5 bases; unmatched bases: 5.

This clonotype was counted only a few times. The CDR3 region has the DNA TGTGCCAGCATTCTAAATGAGGTCGCTTTCTTT. The encoded protein is CASILNEVAFF. The V call is TRBV6-6, the J call TRBJ1-1; no clear D. V was clipped by 7 bases and J by 11 bases, with 14 bases between them. CDR1 and CDR2 (germline): MNHNY, SVGAGI (reference sequence). The CDR3 loop spans 11 amino acids.

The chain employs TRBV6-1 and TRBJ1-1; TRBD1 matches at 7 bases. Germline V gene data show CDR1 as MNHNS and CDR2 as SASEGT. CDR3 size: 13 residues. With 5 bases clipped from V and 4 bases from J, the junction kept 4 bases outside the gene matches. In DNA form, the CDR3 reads TGTGCCAGCAGTCAGGGGGTTATCACTGAAGCTTTCTTT. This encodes CASSQGVITEAFF.

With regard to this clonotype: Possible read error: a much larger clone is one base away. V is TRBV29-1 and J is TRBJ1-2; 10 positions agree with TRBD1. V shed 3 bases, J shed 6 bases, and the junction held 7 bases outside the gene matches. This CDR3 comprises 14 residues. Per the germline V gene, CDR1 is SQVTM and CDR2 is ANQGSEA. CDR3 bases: TGCAGCGTTGAGGGACAGGGGAGGAACCATGGCTACACCTTC. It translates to CSVEGQGRNHGYTF.